This T cell receptor (beta chain) was recorded in a study of regulatory T cells in long-lasting Graves disease. V trimming: 3 bases; J trimming: 5 bases; junction bases outside the gene matches: 4. CDR3 length: 12 amino acids. CDR1 is GTSNPN and CDR2 is SVGIG in the germline V gene (reference sequence). Library construction for TCR beta used iRepertoire HTBI primers and Arm-PCR of CDR3 regions. TCRdb redid the calling of the multiplex PCR reads with MiXCR, one entry per CDR3 protein. The sample has 200,000 to 250,000 distinct CDR3 sequences; roughly 19% are singletons. Regarding time point: newly diagnosed GD, antithyroid drugs for less than 3 months. The TCR library was made from RNA extracted from PBMCs. The same data also went into a second study, on T cells in Graves' hyperthyroidism and ophthalmopathy.

The material was peripheral blood mononuclear cells (PBMCs), obtained at new diagnosis, from a patient treated with antithyroid drugs. This receptor was taken from a woman aged 25 to 45 with Graves disease. This rearrangement joins TRBV30 to TRBJ2-7; TRBD1 matches 7 bases. This CDR3 is CAWSLGGDEQYF. The CDR3 coding sequence is TGTGCCTGGAGCCTAGGGGGCGACGAGCAGTACTTC.